These T cell receptor beta chains were read from a single sample in a study of blood T cells in healthy people across ages. TCRdb called the 5' RACE reads again in MiXCR, with one record for every CDR3 protein. The data hold 450,000 to 600,000 distinct CDR3 sequences, with around a quarter observed a single time. These sequences were also reported in another study, on T cells of mothers and their children.

Sequences were obtained from blood. These receptors originate from a boy between 2 and 10 years old in good health. The CDR3 runs from the conserved cysteine through the conserved F or W. The D gene is left open where the match is weak. A row's size may be missing; if present it is once, few, many or a size class.

d_gene: -; v_gene: TRBV24-1; j_gene: TRBJ2-1; abundance: -; CDR3nt: TGTGCCACCAGTGCCGGACCCCTGAGCTCCTACAATGAGCAGTTCTTC; CDR3aa: CATSAGPLSSYNEQFF
d_gene: TRBD2; v_gene: TRBV20-1; j_gene: TRBJ2-1; abundance: once; CDR3nt: TGCAGTGCTGCCCTGGGGACTAGCCGGAATGAGCAGTTCTTC; CDR3aa: CSAALGTSRNEQFF
d_gene: TRBD1; v_gene: TRBV12-5; j_gene: TRBJ1-3; abundance: -; CDR3nt: TGTGCTAGTGGCCAACTTCTACGGACAGGGGGTGGAAACACCATATATTTT; CDR3aa: CASGQLLRTGGGNTIYF
d_gene: -; v_gene: TRBV4-2; j_gene: TRBJ1-2; abundance: -; CDR3nt: TGTGCCAGCAGTCAAGACCAGGGGACCTATGGCTACACCTTC; CDR3aa: CASSQDQGTYGYTF
d_gene: -; v_gene: TRBV6-5; j_gene: TRBJ1-4; abundance: few; CDR3nt: TGTGCCAGCCGTCGACAGGATGAAAAACTGTTTTTT; CDR3aa: CASRRQDEKLFF
d_gene: -; v_gene: TRBV9; j_gene: TRBJ2-2; abundance: many; CDR3nt: TGTGCCAGCAGCGTAGACGGGGGCGGTAACACCGGGGAGCTGTTTTTT; CDR3aa: CASSVDGGGNTGELFF
d_gene: TRBD1; v_gene: TRBV12-3/TRBV12-4; j_gene: TRBJ1-6; abundance: few; CDR3nt: TGTGCCAGCAACCTCGGACAGGGGGCTCCCCAGGAATCACCCCTCCACTTT; CDR3aa: CASNLGQGAPQESPLHF
d_gene: -; v_gene: TRBV6-5; j_gene: TRBJ1-5; abundance: few; CDR3nt: TGTGCCAGCAGTTTCCCCGTTACAGGTATTACTAGCAATCAGCCCCAGCATTTT; CDR3aa: CASSFPVTGITSNQPQHF
d_gene: TRBD1; v_gene: TRBV15; j_gene: TRBJ2-5; abundance: few; CDR3nt: TGTGCCACCAGCAGAACTCCGGGACAGGGGTATAGGACCCAGTACTTC; CDR3aa: CATSRTPGQGYRTQYF
d_gene: TRBD2; v_gene: TRBV7-8; j_gene: TRBJ2-7; abundance: few; CDR3nt: TGTGCCAGCAGCTTAACTGCGGGGGGGTCCTACGAGCAGTACTTC; CDR3aa: CASSLTAGGSYEQYF
d_gene: TRBD2; v_gene: TRBV5-6; j_gene: TRBJ2-7; abundance: -; CDR3nt: TGTGCCAGCAGCGGTGGACTAGCTGGGACCTACGAGCAGTACTTC; CDR3aa: CASSGGLAGTYEQYF
d_gene: TRBD2; v_gene: TRBV9; j_gene: TRBJ2-3; abundance: -; CDR3nt: TGTGCCAGCAGCGTACTAGCGGGGGGGCTGGATACGCAGTATTTT; CDR3aa: CASSVLAGGLDTQYF
d_gene: TRBD2; v_gene: TRBV12-3/TRBV12-4; j_gene: TRBJ2-5; abundance: few; CDR3nt: TGTGCCAGCAGTTTGGTACTAGCGGGATCTGAGGAGTTCTTC; CDR3aa: CASSLVLAGSEEFF
d_gene: TRBD2; v_gene: TRBV10-1; j_gene: TRBJ2-1; abundance: -; CDR3nt: TGCGCCAGCAGTGAAGTTCTAGCGGATTACAATGAGCAGTTCTTC; CDR3aa: CASSEVLADYNEQFF
d_gene: -; v_gene: TRBV11-3; j_gene: TRBJ2-7; abundance: -; CDR3nt: TGTGCCAGCACCTACAGGGCTAGCTCCTACGGGCAGTACTTC; CDR3aa: CASTYRASSYGQYF
d_gene: -; v_gene: TRBV19; j_gene: TRBJ2-5; abundance: -; CDR3nt: TGTGCCAGTAAGGACCAAGAGACCCAGTACTTC; CDR3aa: CASKDQETQYF
d_gene: TRBD2; v_gene: TRBV14; j_gene: TRBJ2-7; abundance: few; CDR3nt: TGTGCCAGCAGCCAAGAAAGCGGGAAGCAGTACTTC; CDR3aa: CASSQESGKQYF
d_gene: -; v_gene: TRBV27; j_gene: TRBJ1-2; abundance: few; CDR3nt: TGTGCCAGCAGTTTTCCGGGGAAGTCGGATGGCTACACCTTC; CDR3aa: CASSFPGKSDGYTF
d_gene: TRBD1; v_gene: TRBV5-8; j_gene: TRBJ1-4; abundance: few; CDR3nt: TGTGCCAGCAGCCTACAGGGGTCGATTCACGAAAAACTGTTTTTT; CDR3aa: CASSLQGSIHEKLFF
d_gene: TRBD1; v_gene: TRBV28; j_gene: TRBJ2-5; abundance: few; CDR3nt: TGTGCCAGCAGGACTTACAGGGGGCGACCTGAACTCGAGCGGCAAGAGACCCAGTACTTC; CDR3aa: CASRTYRGRPELERQETQYF
d_gene: -; v_gene: TRBV15; j_gene: TRBJ1-5; abundance: -; CDR3nt: TGTGCCACCAGCAGAGCCCCTTACAGCAATCAGCCCCAGCATTTT; CDR3aa: CATSRAPYSNQPQHF
d_gene: -; v_gene: TRBV5-1; j_gene: TRBJ1-3; abundance: -; CDR3nt: TGCGCCAGCAGCGTAACCAGGGGCCCTGGAAACACCATATATTTT; CDR3aa: CASSVTRGPGNTIYF
d_gene: TRBD1; v_gene: TRBV11-3; j_gene: TRBJ2-1; abundance: -; CDR3nt: TGTGCCAGCAGCCGAGGGGGCCCTAATGAGCAGTTCTTC; CDR3aa: CASSRGGPNEQFF
d_gene: -; v_gene: TRBV18; j_gene: TRBJ1-2; abundance: few; CDR3nt: TGTGCCAGCTCACCAGAGGGACAACCAACTTATGGCTACACCTTC; CDR3aa: CASSPEGQPTYGYTF
d_gene: TRBD1; v_gene: TRBV29-1; j_gene: TRBJ1-2; abundance: -; CDR3nt: TGCAGCGTTGAAGACGGGACAGTATATGGCTACACCTTC; CDR3aa: CSVEDGTVYGYTF
d_gene: TRBD1; v_gene: TRBV29-1; j_gene: TRBJ2-5; abundance: few; CDR3nt: TGCAGCGTTGACTGGGACAGCCGAGAGACCCAGTACTTC; CDR3aa: CSVDWDSRETQYF
d_gene: -; v_gene: TRBV6-2/TRBV6-3; j_gene: TRBJ2-1; abundance: few; CDR3nt: TGTGCCAGCAGTTTTCGTGGCTCCGTCGCTTACAATGAGCAGTTCTTC; CDR3aa: CASSFRGSVAYNEQFF
d_gene: TRBD2; v_gene: TRBV12-3/TRBV12-4; j_gene: TRBJ2-5; abundance: few; CDR3nt: TGTGCCAGCAGCCCGGGGGTGATAGCGGGGGAATTC; CDR3aa: CASSPGVIAGEF
d_gene: TRBD2; v_gene: TRBV2; j_gene: TRBJ2-2; abundance: -; CDR3nt: TGTGCCACGGATAGCGGGAGAGATCAGGGGGAGCTGTTTTTT; CDR3aa: CATDSGRDQGELFF